Below, 10 T cell receptor beta chains from the same sample are listed, as sequenced in a study of T cells in localized non-small cell lung cancer. Assay used: immunoSEQ multiplex PCR; TCRdb lists only in-frame clones, some missing. The profile shows some 10,000 clones, 70% to 90% of them singletons. The specimen comprised peripheral blood, sampled before any cancer treatment. These receptors were collected from a male donor at least 60 years old with stage III lung adenocarcinoma.

The V call is TRBV7-8, the J call TRBJ2-5; weak D call: TRBD1 (6 bases). The CDR3 has 14 residues. Trimming removed 5 bases from V and 3 bases from J, with 13 bases in between. Looked up from germline, CDR1 is SGHVS and CDR2 is FQNEAQ. CDR3 residues: CASSPDRGKETQYF. CDR3 DNA sequence: TGTGCCAGCAGCCCGGACAGAGGAAAAGAGACCCAGTACTTC.

The rearrangement joins TRBV2 to TRBJ1-3; TRBD1 matches 10 bases. The germline gives CDR1 SNHLY, CDR2 FYNNEI. The V gene end was trimmed by 5 bases and the J gene end by 0 bases; junction bases not matched to a gene: 10. This CDR3 comprises 18 residues. CDR3 bases: TGTGCCAGCAGTAGACCGGGACAGGGGCCTTTCTCTGGAAACACCATATATTTT. It codes for CASSRPGQGPFSGNTIYF.

This chain uses TRBV11-2 with TRBJ2-4; D possibly corresponds to TRBD2 (5 bases). Germline CDR1 SGHAT, CDR2 FQNNGV. Deletions cut 5 bases from V and 3 bases from J, with 17 bases between. The CDR3 runs to 16 residues. The CDR3 sequence: CASSPPGVSVKNIQYF. In DNA, the CDR3 is TGTGCCAGCAGCCCCCCCGGGGTATCTGTCAAAAACATTCAGTACTTC.

J is TRBJ2-1 and V is TRBV5-3, with 7 bases fitting TRBD1. TRBV5-3 is identified as an open reading frame with a role that is uncertain. The CDR3 length is 13 residues. V was pared by 8 bases and J by 5 bases, with 7 bases of the junction left unmatched. The CDR3, as DNA: TGTGCCAGCGCGACAGGGCCACACAATGAGCAGTTCTTC. Encoded protein: CASATGPHNEQFF.

This clone came up once. At one boundary the junction diverges from the germline segment, which might be a read error. V is TRBV6-4 and J is TRBJ1-2; 10 bases match TRBD1. Germline V lookup: CDR1 MRHNA, CDR2 SNTAGT. The CDR3 sequence is 16 residues long. CDR3 nucleotide sequence: TGTGCCAGCAGTGACTCCGGGACAGGGGTTAACCATGGCTACACCTTC. It yields the protein CASSDSGTGVNHGYTF.

This sequence joins TRBV6-5 and TRBJ1-1, with D maybe TRBD1 (5 bases). Trimming stripped 2 bases from V and 5 bases from J, with 15 bases between. Germline-derived CDR1 and CDR2 are MNHEY and SVGAGI. The CDR3 length is 15 residues. The CDR3 sequence is CASSYGGPGRTEAFF. The CDR3 nucleotides are TGTGCCAGCAGTTACGGGGGTCCTGGGAGAACTGAAGCTTTCTTT.

The V call is TRBV5-4, the J call TRBJ2-3, with D perhaps matching TRBD2 (7 bases). Germline loops: CDR1 SGHNT, CDR2 YYREEE (reference sequence). This CDR3 region has 15 residues. Trimming took 4 bases from V and 2 from J, leaving 14 bases between them. Written as DNA, the CDR3 is TGTGCCAGCAGCCGGGGGGCCCCGGCCACAGATACGCAGTATTTT. This translates into CASSRGAPATDTQYF.

The CDR3 nucleotides are TGTGCCAGCAGACTGACAGGGAGGGAAAAACTGTTTTTT. It yields the protein CASRLTGREKLFF. The chain combines TRBV2 with TRBJ1-4; 7 bases fit TRBD1. The junction had 6 bases not matched to a gene; V was cut back by 6 bases and J by 8 bases. The CDR3 has 13 amino acids. Per germline, CDR1 SNHLY and CDR2 FYNNEI.

This clone was counted a single time. V gene TRBV10-2 combines with J gene TRBJ2-7; no reliable D call. The length of the CDR3 is 11 residues. Germline CDR1 is WSHSY and CDR2 is SAAADI. V was shortened by 5 bases and J by 6 bases, with 8 bases between the two germline ends. CDR3 amino acids: CASSNTGEQYF. CDR3 DNA: TGCGCCAGCAGTAACACGGGCGAGCAGTACTTC.

V gene TRBV7-2 combines with J gene TRBJ2-7; 8 positions match TRBD1. CDR3 length equals 13 residues. The germline V gene has CDR1 SGHTA and CDR2 FQGNSA. The V gene end was trimmed by 2 bases and the J gene end by 6 bases; junction bases not matched to a gene: 3. DNA of the CDR3: TGTGCCAGCAGCTTAAACAGGGGGAGCGAGCAGTACTTC. The encoded protein is CASSLNRGSEQYF.